These 10 T cell receptor beta chains were all obtained from the same sample, sequenced in a study of post-analysis software for immune sequencing data (dated by TCRdb to the mid-2010s). To prepare the library, PCR was applied. This sample was sequenced with an Illumina HiSeq 2500. To reduce PCR and sequencing biases, unique molecular identifiers were built into the TCR beta cDNA libraries. TCRdb reanalyzed the raw reads on its own, using fastp at Q25 for trimming and MiXCR for clone calling, and kept in-frame beta chains. Each record represents a unique CDR3 protein, reported with the most common genes and DNA among its rows. The sample yields fewer than 850,000 distinct CDR3 sequences; 35% to 55% were counted once. 4% to 5% of the sample comes from the top ten. Results and caveats for the whole study, not just this receptor: Significantly higher frequencies in patients than in controls were found for a few TRBV segments, including TRBV5-6, TRBV5-1 and TRBV20-1.

The antigens of these receptors remain unknown. Sample: blood. These TCRs come from a girl between 5 and 17 years old with multiple sclerosis.

The CDR3 loop is CSGRWGQETQYF. DNA for the CDR3: TGCAGCGGACGTTGGGGACAAGAGACCCAGTACTTC. V usage is TRBV20-1 and J usage is TRBJ2-5; no reliable D call. Germline CDR1 and CDR2: DFQATT and SNEGSKA (reference sequence). The CDR3 is 12 amino acids.

The sample holds a few counts of this clonotype. This chain uses TRBV5-5 with TRBJ2-7, with no clear D. The germline CDR1 and CDR2 sequences are SGHKS and YYEKEE (reference sequence). CDR3 length equals 15 residues. The V and J ends lost 3 bases and 5 bases respectively, with 18 bases between them. CDR3 in DNA: TGTGCCAGCAGCTCACCTGTGTTCGGTCGGGACGAGCAGTACTTC. Amino acids: CASSSPVFGRDEQYF.

This clonotype has more than one count but fewer than ten. The chain employs TRBV7-9 and TRBJ2-4; D not resolved. The end of the DNA aligns better with TRBJ2-7, so the J call may be wrong. The CDR3 has 13 residues. The V gene's germline CDR1 is SEHNR and CDR2 FQNEAQ (reference sequence). The CDR3 loop is CASSPKPVYEQYF. The DNA of the CDR3 is TGTGCCAGCAGCCCTAAACCGGTTTACGAGCAGTACTTC.

This clonotype was picked up a small number of times. CDR3 nucleotide sequence: TGTGCCAGCAGATCTACCACCTACAATGAGCAGTTCTTC. Residues: CASRSTTYNEQFF. The chain employs TRBV11-2 and TRBJ2-1, with D uncertain. V gave up 6 bases and J gave up 2 bases, with 8 bases separating them. CDR1 SGHAT and CDR2 FQNNGV come from the germline V gene. The CDR3 covers 13 residues.

About this clonotype: The junction departs from germline at one end; a sequencing error may be responsible. The V and J genes are TRBV6-5 and TRBJ2-5; D uncertain. CDR3 length equals 15 residues. The germline V gene has CDR1 MNHEY and CDR2 SVGAGI. CDR3 in DNA: TGTACCAGCAGCCGACCCACTGGATCCCAAGAGACCCAGTACTTC. This encodes CTSSRPTGSQETQYF.

The chain recombines TRBV12-3 or TRBV12-4 with TRBJ2-1; 10 positions match TRBD2. The CDR3 covers 16 residues. The V segment lost 4 bases and the J segment 7 bases; nucleotides outside the gene matches: 10. The CDR3 sequence is CASSSSAGGPWNEQFF. CDR3 nucleotide sequence: TGTGCCAGCAGTTCATCAGCGGGAGGGCCTTGGAATGAGCAGTTCTTC.

This rearrangement joins TRBV5-6 to TRBJ1-2; D gene unclear. From germline, CDR1 is SGHDT and CDR2 YYEEEE. Trimming cost V 3 bases and J 8 bases, with 11 bases left between them. The CDR3 has 12 amino acids. In DNA form, the CDR3 reads TGTGCCAGCAGCTCCAAGCGTTACGGCTACACCTTC. As protein: CASSSKRYGYTF.

The chain has TRBV4-3 and TRBJ2-1; the D gene is possibly TRBD2 (7 bases). The CDR3 is 17 amino acids. Trimming left V 1 base short and J 4 bases short, with 17 bases between. Germline V gives CDR1 LGHNA, CDR2 YSLEER. The DNA of the CDR3 is TGCGCCAGCAGCCAAGCGGGGGCGCCGGGGGGTTACAATGAGCAGTTCTTC. Its protein is CASSQAGAPGGYNEQFF.

Turning to this clonotype: The junction shows a germline mismatch at one end, possibly a read error. V usage is TRBV2 and J usage is TRBJ2-7; 10 bases line up with TRBD1. The germline gives CDR1 SNHLY, CDR2 FYNNEI. The CDR3 has 16 amino acids. CDR3 DNA sequence: TGTGCCAGCAGGGAAGTGACAGGGGGCTATGAGGACGAGCAGTACTTC. Residues: CASREVTGGYEDEQYF.

This clonotype was found once. CDR3 sequence (DNA): TGTGCCAGCAGCTTAGTGTCCGCGGGGAATGAAAAACTGTTTTTT. This sequence encodes CASSLVSAGNEKLFF. The V call is TRBV7-9, the J call TRBJ1-4; D is unresolved. The V gene lost 1 base and the J gene lost 5 bases, with 11 bases spanning the gap. The CDR3 sequence is 15 residues long. Looked up from germline, CDR1 is SEHNR and CDR2 is FQNEAQ (reference sequence).